The 21 T cell receptor beta chains listed next were all sequenced from one sample in a study of shared clonotypes between healthy human individuals. Profiling relied on immunoSEQ multiplex PCR, and the TCRdb table lists in-frame clones only, not all of them. The profile shows some 2 million clones, roughly 94% of them singletons. Naive CD8 isolation took CD45RO-negative cells positively selected for CCR7 and excluded terminally differentiated effector memory CD45RA+ cells. The source material was naive CD8+ T cells sorted from blood. These receptors all come from a man aged 18 to 30 in good health.

The gene calls are TRBV2 and TRBJ2-1; D is ambiguous. Trimming shortened V by 3 bases and J by 0 bases, and 12 bases separated the two germline ends. The CDR3 consists of 16 residues. Germline lookup yields CDR1 SNHLY and CDR2 FYNNEI. CDR3: CASSDPDPSSYNEQFF. CDR3 DNA: TGTGCCAGCAGTGACCCGGACCCGAGCTCCTACAATGAGCAGTTCTTC.

On this clone: The sample contains more than one DNA sequence encoding this CDR3. J is TRBJ2-7 and V is TRBV4-3; D is unclear. The V end was cut by 0 bases, the J end by 3 bases, with 6 bases between. The germline gives CDR1 LGHNA, CDR2 YSLEER. This CDR3 contains 13 residues. In DNA form, the CDR3 reads TGCGCCAGCAGCCAAGATCGCGGCTACGAGCAGTACTTC. The encoded protein is CASSQDRGYEQYF.

This clone was seen only once. The V call is TRBV5-6, the J call TRBJ1-1; TRBD1 matches at 8 bases. V lost 2 bases, J lost 7 bases, and 4 bases stayed unmatched. This CDR3 comprises 13 residues. The germline CDR1 and CDR2 sequences are SGHDT and YYEEEE. The CDR3 nucleotides are TGTGCCAGCAGCTTCGGGACAGGAGTTGAAGCTTTCTTT. This codes for CASSFGTGVEAFF.

The rearrangement links TRBV5-4 to TRBJ1-5; no firm D call. Germline loops: CDR1 SGHNT, CDR2 YYREEE (reference sequence). Trimming pared 4 bases from V and 3 bases from J, leaving 14 bases between. This CDR3 comprises 15 residues. CDR3 protein: CASSLGPDLNQPQHF. The CDR3, as DNA: TGTGCCAGCAGCCTCGGGCCGGACCTCAATCAGCCCCAGCATTTT.

This chain connects TRBV15 to TRBJ2-5, with 8 bases that match TRBD2. This CDR3 has 15 residues. CDR1 is LNHNV, CDR2 YYDKDF, per germline (reference sequence). V lost 5 bases, J lost 1 base, and 6 bases stayed unmatched. CDR3 in DNA: TGTGCCACCAGCGGGACTAGGGCAGTCCAAGAGACCCAGTACTTC. The encoded protein is CATSGTRAVQETQYF.

The rearrangement joins TRBV6-1 to TRBJ1-2; a possible D gene is TRBD1 (5 bases). The CDR3 is 16 amino acids. Germline V CDR1 and CDR2: MNHNS, SASEGT. V lost 0 bases and J 0 bases, leaving 11 bases between the germline ends. The CDR3 region has the DNA TGTGCCAGCAGTGAAGCGCCGCAGGGTGCTAACTATGGCTACACCTTC. Its protein product is CASSEAPQGANYGYTF.

The V and J genes are TRBV7-9 and TRBJ1-6; no clear D. CDR1 is SEHNR, CDR2 FQNEAQ, per germline (reference sequence). This CDR3 comprises 13 residues. V was cut by 4 bases and J by 9 bases, with 10 bases left in between. The DNA of the CDR3 is TGTGCCAGCAGCTCCGAAGGGTTTTCACCCCTCCACTTT. Its translation is CASSSEGFSPLHF.

The V gene is TRBV5-4, the J gene TRBJ1-1, with TRBD1 as a possible D gene (5 bases). The CDR3 contains 14 residues. V was cut by 2 bases and J by 7 bases, with 15 bases left in between. Per the germline V gene, CDR1 is SGHNT and CDR2 is YYREEE (reference sequence). CDR3 sequence reads: CASSFPGTPIEAFF. CDR3 bases: TGTGCCAGCAGCTTTCCTGGGACGCCAATTGAAGCTTTCTTT.

This chain uses TRBV28 with TRBJ2-3; D is undetermined. V gave up 2 bases and J gave up 2 bases, with 14 bases separating them. The CDR3 consists of 16 residues. CDR1 is MDHEN and CDR2 is SYDVKM in the germline V gene. CDR3 amino acids: CASSLPYLSSTDTQYF. The DNA for the CDR3 is TGTGCCAGCAGTTTACCGTACTTGTCCTCCACAGATACGCAGTATTTT.

V gene TRBV4-1 combines with J gene TRBJ1-4, with unresolved D. The CDR3 has 14 amino acids. Deletions cut 0 bases from V and 4 bases from J, with 6 bases between. The V gene's germline CDR1 is MGHRA and CDR2 YSYEKL. As DNA, the CDR3 is TGCGCCAGCAGCCAAGAGAGGGTTAATGAAAAACTGTTTTTT. This sequence encodes CASSQERVNEKLFF.

This clone was detected only once. The chain links TRBV19 to TRBJ1-4; D gene uncertain. The CDR3 covers 14 residues. Germline CDR1 is LNHDA and CDR2 is SQIVND (reference sequence). Trimming cost V 6 bases and J 7 bases, with 15 bases left between them. CDR3 sequence: CASSIDEESEKLFF. The CDR3 DNA follows: TGTGCCAGTAGCATCGACGAAGAGAGTGAAAAACTGTTTTTT.

The chain links TRBV7-9 to TRBJ2-5; TRBD1 aligns across 7 bases. This CDR3 is built from 16 residues. Trimming removed 5 bases from V and 4 bases from J; junction bases left unmatched: 13. Looked up from germline, CDR1 is SEHNR and CDR2 is FQNEAQ (reference sequence). CDR3 in amino acids: CASSPAAWDSVETQYF. The CDR3 DNA sequence: TGTGCCAGCAGCCCAGCGGCGTGGGACAGTGTAGAGACCCAGTACTTC.

J is TRBJ1-1 and V is TRBV5-6, with 9 bases fitting TRBD1. The CDR3 covers 16 residues. Trimming cost V 4 bases and J 1 base; bases outside gene matches: 8. Germline assignment: CDR1 SGHDT and CDR2 YYEEEE. CDR3 loop: CASSLDPGQGNTEAFF. In DNA form, the CDR3 reads TGTGCCAGCAGCCTTGATCCGGGACAGGGGAACACTGAAGCTTTCTTT.

The V call is TRBV6-1, the J call TRBJ1-5; 8 bases map to TRBD1. CDR3 length: 16 residues. J lost 9 bases, V lost 3 bases, and 13 bases had no gene match. Germline V gene data show CDR1 as MNHNS and CDR2 as SASEGT. The CDR3 DNA is TGTGCCAGCAGTGACAGGGGGCTCATCCAGGATGGGCCCCAGCATTTT. As protein: CASSDRGLIQDGPQHF.

The chain combines TRBV7-9 with TRBJ2-3, with 7 bases fitting TRBD2. The CDR3 has 18 residues. V dropped 5 bases and J dropped 2; count of bases not matched to a gene: 16. The germline CDR1 and CDR2 sequences are SEHNR and FQNEAQ (reference sequence). Here the CDR3 reads CASSPTPEAGPDTDTQYF. The DNA for the CDR3 is TGTGCCAGCAGCCCAACCCCCGAAGCGGGACCTGACACAGATACGCAGTATTTT.

In this sample, this clone turned up a few times. This chain's CDR3 is CASSNRHDYEQYF. The CDR3 coding sequence is TGTGCCAGTAGTAACCGACACGACTACGAGCAGTACTTC. The J gene is TRBJ2-7, the V gene TRBV19; D uncertain. With 4 bases removed from V and 3 bases from J, the gap between germline ends came to 10 bases. The CDR3 runs 13 residues. Germline loops: CDR1 LNHDA, CDR2 SQIVND (reference sequence).

Points on this clone: Other nucleotide sequences in the sample specify the same CDR3. The gene calls are TRBV9 and TRBJ2-7, with D perhaps matching TRBD2 (6 bases). The germline gives CDR1 SGDLS, CDR2 YYNGEE. The CDR3 is 14 amino acids. With 0 bases removed from V and 2 bases from J, the gap between germline ends came to 9 bases. CDR3 bases: TGTGCCAGCAGCGTAGGGGGGGTTCCCTACGAGCAGTACTTC. Encoded protein: CASSVGGVPYEQYF.

Points on this clone: At the DNA level, this CDR3 is encoded by other sequences in the same sample as well. The chain carries TRBV19 and TRBJ2-3; D possibly uses TRBD1 or TRBD2 (5 bases each). V shed 7 bases and J shed 0 bases, with 14 bases lying between them. Germline assignment: CDR1 LNHDA and CDR2 SQIVND (reference sequence). This CDR3 region has 15 residues. The CDR3 bases are TGTGCCAGTAACCCATGGGGGTCTAGCACAGATACGCAGTATTTT. Protein sequence: CASNPWGSSTDTQYF. Filled out from reference TRBV19 and TRBJ2-3, the complete variable domain reads DGGITQSPKYLFRKEGQNVTLSCEQNLNHDAMYWYRQDPGQGLRLIYYSQIVNDFQKGDIAEGYSVSREKKESFPLTVTSAQKNPTAFYLCASNPWGSSTDTQYFGPGTRLTVL.

This rearrangement joins TRBV7-9 to TRBJ1-4; tentative D call: TRBD1 (5 bases). CDR3 length equals 15 residues. Germline-derived CDR1 and CDR2 are SEHNR and FQNEAQ (reference sequence). With 5 bases removed from V and 2 bases from J, the gap between germline ends came to 12 bases. The CDR3 DNA is TGTGCCAGCAGCCCCCCCCGGGGGACTAATGAAAAACTGTTTTTT. Translating gives CASSPPRGTNEKLFF.

This sequence joins TRBV4-3 and TRBJ2-2, with a tentative D call TRBD2 (5 bases). The germline gives CDR1 LGHNA, CDR2 YSLEER. CDR3 length: 13 residues. Trimming took off 8 bases at V and 7 bases at J, with 14 bases between the two ends. The CDR3 DNA sequence: TGCGCCAGCCCCACGCGGGTAGACGGGGAGCTGTTTTTT. It translates to CASPTRVDGELFF.

Note on this clone: Other DNA sequences of this sample code for an identical CDR3. This chain joins TRBV9 and TRBJ2-7; D may be TRBD1 (6 bases). Germline-derived CDR1 and CDR2 are SGDLS and YYNGEE. The CDR3 runs to 14 residues. V was cut by 0 bases and J by 2 bases, with 9 bases left in between. The CDR3 loop is CASSVVAGAYEQYF. The CDR3 DNA sequence: TGTGCCAGCAGCGTAGTGGCAGGGGCCTACGAGCAGTACTTC.